This T cell receptor (beta chain) emerged from a study of tumor-infiltrating lymphocytes in primary liver carcinoma (dated by TCRdb to the late 2010s). Looking at the study overall: A handful of patients with histopathologically diagnosed primary liver carcinoma underwent surgical resection in China between 2015 and 2016. The tumors of the five patients were staged as T1-T3 N0M0, with maximum diameters ranging from roughly 4 to 11 cm. Of the five patients, three men and two women aged 30 to 69 years, four had hepatocellular carcinoma and one had combined HCC and intrahepatic cholangiocarcinoma. TCRbeta repertoire sequencing, expression microarrays and whole-exome sequencing were combined in the study across five regions of each liver tumor, with adjacent normal tissue and blood also included. Reproducibility between technical replicate repertoires was high, with correlation coefficients above 0.95 and mean shared-clone rates approximately 0.9. Samples yielded roughly 3.65 to 7.5 million productive TCRbeta reads; read depth did not differ significantly between tissue types. A total of about 35 specimens from 5 patients went through TCRbeta repertoire sequencing, namely 25 tumor regions, 5 adjacent noncancerous liver tissues and 5 peripheral blood samples.

In regard to this clonotype: It has no known antigen specificity. At one end, the junction sequence differs from germline, possibly due to a read error.

RNA from unsorted whole blood was extracted with TRIzol reagent, and germline DNA was obtained with the DNeasy Blood & Tissue kit. Patients had chronic HBV infection and were treatment-naive at sampling. Before surgery, about 4 milliliters of peripheral blood were collected into K2EDTA tubes. Looking up the germline V gene (reference sequence) yields CDR1 SEHNR and CDR2 FQNEAQ. The CDR3 numbers 16 residues from cysteine through phenylalanine. Only the CDR3 portion is preserved as DNA: 48 bases, with reading frame beginning at the first base. A constant-region primer and ProtoScript II reverse transcriptase were used to reverse-transcribe TCRbeta-specific cDNA from about 0.55 ug total RNA. Three nested multiplex PCR rounds, following a slightly modified ARM-PCR procedure, were used to build the TCRbeta libraries. The first two PCR rounds used multiplex TRBV1-TRBV30 forward primers with a Cbeta reverse primer, each for about 10 cycles. Sample barcodes and Illumina adapters were added in a final 25-cycle PCR with Deep VentR polymerase. Before sequencing, amplicons between 200 and 500 bp were purified from gel using a QIAquick gel extraction kit. The TCRbeta amplicons were sequenced with 250-bp paired-end reads on an Illumina HiSeq 2500. In the original analysis: To recover full CDR3 sequences, reads were quality-trimmed using Trimmomatic v0.33 and paired reads were then merged using FLASH v1.2.11. V, D and J germline segments were assigned to the rearranged TCRbeta sequences by MiGEC v1.2.1b. Clonotype statistics, along with Shannon-Wiener diversity indices, were calculated using VDJtools v1.0.0. Except for diversity analysis, only each sample's 250 most abundant clonotypes were used in subsequent analyses to reduce sampling bias. The raw public data were reprocessed by TCRdb itself: fastp quality trimming at Q25, MiXCR clonotype calling, in-frame beta chains only. For every CDR3 protein sequence, its rows merge into one entry that carries the most common genes and DNA. The V and J calls and clone size are TCRdb's, not the authors'. A total of about 320,000 distinct CDR3 sequences appear in this sample, approximately 58% of them only once. The ten largest clones represent about a sixth of the sample.

General conclusions and limits of the study: The study included only a few patients, and the authors note findings should be validated in a larger study. Since the samples were bulk and unsorted, there was no way to compare CD4+ and CD8+ T cell repertoires. Pairs of tumor regions showed greater repertoire overlap (mean around 36%) than tumor-adjacent pairs (roughly 17%) or tumor-blood pairs (approximately 14%), which is consistent with antigen-driven expansion. Because sequencing covered only the TCR beta chain and unpaired alpha chains were not captured, true repertoire diversity is likely underestimated. The top 250 clones made up a significantly larger repertoire fraction in tumors than in blood (p = 0.039).

The sequencing sample was made of peripheral blood. This sequence uses TRBV7-9 and TRBJ2-2; a tentative D call is TRBD2 (6 bases match). The receptor was derived from a woman under 40 with primary liver carcinoma and hepatitis B virus infection. The DNA is as follows: TGTGTCAGCAGCCCATCTTTAGCGGAGAACACCGGGGAGCTGTTTTTT. This sequence encodes CVSSPSLAENTGELFF.